The rows below give T cell receptor beta chains drawn from one sample of a study of CD4+ T cells in melanoma. This table comes from immunoSEQ multiplex PCR, and its TCRdb copy is limited to in-frame clones, with some not included. The top ten hold 5% to 5.5% of the sample, which has 15,000 to 20,000 clones, 81% seen once. Sample: cells from a culture (not recorded whether cultured in vitro). The receptor set was obtained from a human donor with melanoma. The CDR3 runs from the conserved cysteine through the conserved F or W. Each record gives: V gene, clone size, D gene, J gene, CDR3 DNA, CDR3 protein. D genes are given only for firm matches. Clone size appears in some rows only: once, few, many, or a class for an expanded clone.

TRBV6-5	NA	TRBD2	TRBJ2-3	TGTGCCAGCACCCATACTAGCGGGGGAATGGATACGCAGTATTTT	CASTHTSGGMDTQYF
TRBV7-8	NA	NA	TRBJ1-1	TGTGCCAGCAGGGTGTTGGCAGGGGCGGGGACTGAAGCTTTCTTT	CASRVLAGAGTEAFF
TRBV14	few	NA	TRBJ2-7	TGTGCCAGCAGCCGGGCGGGCGGGAACGAGCAGTACTTC	CASSRAGGNEQYF
TRBV19	NA	NA	TRBJ2-5	TGTGCCAGTAGTATAGATACGGGGAGGGGCCGCCCGGGGGGCATCCAGGAGACCCAGTACTTC	CASSIDTGRGRPGGIQETQYF
TRBV6-6	NA	NA	TRBJ2-7	TGTGCCAGCAGTTACTCGACCCGGGGCACATACGAGCAGTACTTC	CASSYSTRGTYEQYF
TRBV5-1	NA	NA	TRBJ1-2	TGCGCCAGCAGCTTGGGAGTGGGCAGCGTTAACTATGGCTACACCTTC	CASSLGVGSVNYGYTF
TRBV6-5	NA	NA	TRBJ1-1	TGTGCCAGCAGTTACGGGAGGAACACTGAAGCTTTCTTT	CASSYGRNTEAFF
TRBV7-9	NA	NA	TRBJ1-2	TGTGCCAGCAACACAGGTCTCTTGAACTATGGCTACACCTTC	CASNTGLLNYGYTF
TRBV5-6	NA	TRBD2	TRBJ2-2	TGTGCCAGCAGCTTTGGACTAGTCGACACCGGGGAGCTGTTTTTT	CASSFGLVDTGELFF
TRBV2	NA	NA	TRBJ2-6	TGTGCCACTACGAGCTCTGGGGCCAACGTCCTGACTTTC	CATTSSGANVLTF
TRBV5-1	NA	TRBD1	TRBJ1-1	TGCGCCAGCAGCCCCCGACGGGACAGCTTGAACACTGAAGCTTTCTTT	CASSPRRDSLNTEAFF
TRBV5-5	few	NA	TRBJ1-5	TGTGCCAGCAGCTACGGGGATAGACGTCAGCCCCAGCATTTT	CASSYGDRRQPQHF
TRBV10-3	NA	NA	TRBJ1-3	TGTGCCATCAGTGAGTTGGGAAACACCATATATTTT	CAISELGNTIYF
TRBV5-4	NA	TRBD1	TRBJ2-7	TGTGCCAGCAGCTTTCAGGACAGGCGATCCTACGAGCAGTACTTC	CASSFQDRRSYEQYF
TRBV4-1	few	NA	TRBJ1-2	TGCGCCAGCAGCCAACTGGGCGGACAGTTTCAAAACTATGGCTACACCTTC	CASSQLGGQFQNYGYTF
TRBV6-5	NA	TRBD1	TRBJ1-4	TGTGCCAGCAGGAGGGGACAGTTTAATGAAAAACTGTTTTTT	CASRRGQFNEKLFF
TRBV5-8	NA	NA	TRBJ2-1	TGTGCCAGCAGAAGGATGGGGGAATCAAGGCAGTTCTTC	CASRRMGESRQFF
TRBV5-6	NA	NA	TRBJ1-3	TGTGCCAGCAGCCTCGGACGGAGCTCTGGAAACACCATATATTTT	CASSLGRSSGNTIYF
TRBV15	once	NA	TRBJ1-1	TGTGCCACCCTTAGACAGCGGGGGACTGAAGCTTTCTTT	CATLRQRGTEAFF
TRBV27	few	NA	TRBJ2-7	TGTGCCACCGAGAGAGGCAGCGAGCAGTACTTC	CATERGSEQYF
TRBV20-1	NA	NA	TRBJ1-2	TGCAGTCTTCCCGAGATGGCTGGCTACACCTTC	CSLPEMAGYTF
TRBV4-1	few	NA	TRBJ1-4	TGCGCCAGCAGCCCCCCATATGCAACTAATGAAAAACTGTTTTTT	CASSPPYATNEKLFF
TRBV5-1	NA	TRBD2	TRBJ2-3	TGCGCCAGCAGCAGGGGACTAGCGGGGGGGAGCACAGATACGCAGTATTTT	CASSRGLAGGSTDTQYF
TRBV29-1	NA	NA	TRBJ1-4	TGCAGCGTTGGACAGAGCAATAATGAAAAACTGTTTTTT	CSVGQSNNEKLFF